This section outlines one T cell receptor beta chain sequence together with its context. Its antigen is still unknown. The data stem from a study of monozygotic twins with inflammatory bowel disease (dated by TCRdb to about 2019). At the level of the whole study: In total, about 30 monozygotic twin pairs made up the full study: 19 Danish pairs, all IBD-discordant, plus nine German pairs, of which four were IBD-concordant and five were IBD-discordant. Each individual had, on average, about 151 000 unique TCRalpha sequences and 181 000 unique TCRbeta sequences available for analysis. Disease-associated traits were sought mainly through comparisons between IBD patients and their genetically identical healthy co-twins within discordant pairs.

From each donor, an approximately 2.5 ml peripheral blood sample was collected into PAXgene tubes and stored at -80 degrees C. Without any T cell sorting, total RNA was extracted from whole blood using the PAXgene blood miRNA kit on an automated QIAcube. Deep TCRalpha and TCRbeta repertoire profiling with unique molecular barcoding was performed on peripheral blood of monozygotic twin pairs concordant or discordant for inflammatory bowel disease. For every twin pair, smoking habits were documented, and each individual was categorised as a current, former or never smoker. The library was made by 5' RACE. The input for every TCR library was roughly 4,000 ng of total RNA. cDNA was synthesized with SMARTScribe reverse transcriptase in eight separate reactions per sample. During cDNA synthesis, template switching was used to introduce unique molecular identifiers that contained a 6-nucleotide sample barcode. Two nested PCRs of about 17 and 10 cycles amplified the TCRalpha and TCRbeta cDNA, and bead purification followed each PCR. Before amplification, the cDNA was both treated with uracil DNA-glycosylase and purified with the QIAquick PCR purification kit. The second PCR was the step at which Illumina TruSeq-compatible adapters and sample-specific barcodes were added. TapeStation and Qubit were used to check library quality and concentration, and approximately 5 ng of each library went into the pool. The pooled libraries were sequenced with 2 x 100 bp reads and custom sequencing primers on an Illumina HiSeq2500 single-index Rapid Run. In the original analysis: UMI-based consensus assembly with MiGEC version 1.2.6 was used to correct PCR and sequencing errors. MiXCR version 2.1.1 was used to carry out V(D)J alignment, clonotype assembly and CDR3 extraction. Normalisation of gene usage, clonotype sharing and MAIT/NKT TCR abundance was achieved by analysing the top 1000, 10 000 and 20 000 clonotypes per sample. After downsampling to 27 000 UMIs, diversity was calculated as the inverse Simpson index using the vegan R package. Statistical testing used paired Mann-Whitney U tests on the discordant twin pairs and applied Benjamini-Hochberg correction for multiple testing. The reads went through TCRdb reprocessing, and each CDR3 protein sequence gets one entry with no DNA. Clone size and V and J calls follow TCRdb, not the original study. This sample's table lists 300,000 to 350,000 distinct CDR3 sequences. The top ten hold around 2% of the sample.

Here is what the overall study found, with its caveats: The analysis was unable to tell apart different T cell subtypes. Because patients received different immunosuppressive treatments, the repertoires may have picked up extra background noise and variability between individuals. Measured by the inverse Simpson index, TCRbeta repertoire diversity was lower in IBD patients than in their healthy co-twins. Compared with healthy twins, IBD patients had fewer clonotypes in common with other individuals, a difference most pronounced in patients showing signs of disease activity. The results gave no support for a single strong signal or clonotype linked to IBD. Repertoire similarity did not differ between concordant and discordant twins, which could be due to limited statistical power.

Via the germline V gene (reference sequence), CDR1 is SEHNR and CDR2 FQNEAQ. Spanning cysteine to phenylalanine, the CDR3 consists of 14 amino acids. The protein alone is recorded here. The receptor was isolated from a human donor with ulcerative colitis or Crohn's disease, or a healthy co-twin of an affected twin (not recorded which). The chain is made from TRBV7-9 and TRBJ2-7. Sequencing used blood. The CDR3 amino acid sequence is: CASTTPGGPYEQYF.